This is a list of T cell receptor beta chains from one sample in a study of T-cell memory formation after mild COVID-19. Via MiXCR, TCRdb re-called the 5' RACE reads, giving one row per CDR3 protein. Of about 150,000 distinct CDR3 sequences listed, around a third are singletons. Sequencing used PBMCs or a T cell subset sorted from them (not recorded which). The receptors stem from an adult woman who had mild COVID-19 (a few samples of this study predate the infection). Cell type and time point are not known. The CDR3 runs from the conserved cysteine through the conserved F or W. The D gene is left open where the match is weak. Only part of the rows carry a size: once, few, many, or a class if the clone is expanded.

v_gene	j_gene	d_gene	abundance	CDR3nt	CDR3aa
TRBV25-1	TRBJ2-3	TRBD1	.	TGTGCCACCGGACAGGGCCCAGATACGCAGTATTTT	CATGQGPDTQYF
TRBV21-1	TRBJ1-5	.	.	TGTGCCAGCAGCAAAGCCGGGACAGGGACCTTGAATCAGCCCCAGCATTTT	CASSKAGTGTLNQPQHF
TRBV10-3	TRBJ1-1	.	.	TGTGCCATCAGTGTGTGGGGGGGGGGCCATCTGAGCGACCAACCGACTGAAGCTTTCTTT	CAISVWGGGHLSDQPTEAFF
TRBV6-5	TRBJ1-2	.	.	TGTGCCAGCAGTTACTCGACCAGGGCTAACTATGGCTACACCTTC	CASSYSTRANYGYTF
TRBV2	TRBJ2-7	.	few	TGTGCCAGCAGTGTCGTCATTAGCTCCTACGAGCAGTACTTC	CASSVVISSYEQYF
TRBV6-2/TRBV6-3	TRBJ2-3	.	.	TGTGCCAGCAGTTACTCGAGCGGCAGGCACCACACAGATACGCAGTATTTT	CASSYSSGRHHTDTQYF
TRBV30	TRBJ1-4	.	.	TGTGCCTGGTCCAGGGGTAGGGCTAATGAAAAACTGTTTTTT	CAWSRGRANEKLFF
TRBV20-1	TRBJ2-7	.	many	TGCAGTGCTAGAGGGCAGCTAGACTACGAGCAGTACTTC	CSARGQLDYEQYF
TRBV24-1	TRBJ1-1	.	.	TGTGCCACCAGTGATGGAGTCGAAGCTTTCTTT	CATSDGVEAFF
TRBV10-3	TRBJ2-2	.	.	TGTGCCATCAGTGAGGATGGGGTCACCGGGGAGCTGTTTTTT	CAISEDGVTGELFF
TRBV4-2	TRBJ1-2	TRBD1	.	TGTGCCAGCAGCCAAGATTATACCGGGACAGGGTATGGCTACACCTTC	CASSQDYTGTGYGYTF
TRBV4-2	TRBJ1-5	.	few	TGTGCCAGCAGCCCCCTAGGGGGGGGGAATCAGCCCCAGCATTTT	CASSPLGGGNQPQHF
TRBV29-1	TRBJ2-2	.	.	TGCAGCGTTGCCCCGACATGGGGGGAGCTGTTTTTT	CSVAPTWGELFF
TRBV20-1	TRBJ2-1	TRBD1	few	TGCAGTGCTAGAGCGGGACAGGGGGCCTCTGAGCAGTTCTTC	CSARAGQGASEQFF
TRBV7-9	TRBJ2-5	.	.	TGTGCCAGCAGCGGACGACAGGGAGGAGAGACCCAGTACTTC	CASSGRQGGETQYF
TRBV4-1	TRBJ2-7	TRBD2	.	TGCGCCAGCAGCCAAGATTCGGGAGGGGGCTACGAGCAGTACTTC	CASSQDSGGGYEQYF
TRBV7-9	TRBJ2-5	.	.	TGTGCCAGCAGCCCACCATCGGAAGAGACCCAGTACTTC	CASSPPSEETQYF
TRBV9	TRBJ2-5	.	few	TGTGCCAGCAGCGCCGGAGGCGGGGAGACCCAGTACTTC	CASSAGGGETQYF
TRBV4-3	TRBJ2-7	TRBD2	.	TGCGCCAGCAGCCAAGCTGTGGGACTAGCGTACGAGCAGTACTTC	CASSQAVGLAYEQYF
TRBV7-9	TRBJ1-1	.	.	TGTGCCAGCAGCTTAATCCCAGCAACCAGAGACAGTTTCTCAGGAGCTGAAGCTTTCTTT	CASSLIPATRDSFSGAEAFF
TRBV20-1	TRBJ2-7	.	few	TGCAGTGCCGGTTCGGACAGAAACTCCTACGAGCAGTACTTC	CSAGSDRNSYEQYF
TRBV7-2	TRBJ2-7	.	.	TGTGCCAGCAGCTTTTCACTTACCTACGAGCAGTACTTC	CASSFSLTYEQYF
TRBV7-9	TRBJ1-5	.	few	TGTGCCAGCAGCAAAGGGGGGAACCCCAATCAGCCCCAGCATTTT	CASSKGGNPNQPQHF
TRBV7-6	TRBJ1-1	.	few	TGTGCCAGCAGCTTAGCTCCCATGAACACTGAAGCTTTCTTT	CASSLAPMNTEAFF
TRBV27	TRBJ1-1	.	.	TGTGCCAGCAGACCTGAACAGGGATACACTGAAGCTTTCTTT	CASRPEQGYTEAFF
TRBV7-8	TRBJ2-7	TRBD2	.	TGTGCCAGCAGCTTAGCCGTCGGGGGGACCTACGAGCAGTACTTC	CASSLAVGGTYEQYF
TRBV6-2/TRBV6-3	TRBJ2-7	TRBD1	medium-sized	TGTGCCAGCAGTTACTATGGACAGGGGTACGACGAGCAGTACTTC	CASSYYGQGYDEQYF
TRBV20-1	TRBJ1-1	TRBD1	few	TGCAGTGCTAGAGATTGGGACAGTTTGAACACTGAAGCTTTCTTT	CSARDWDSLNTEAFF
TRBV6-6	TRBJ2-5	.	.	TGTGCCAGCAAACGGCAGGAAGAGACCCAGTACTTC	CASKRQEETQYF
TRBV7-9	TRBJ1-3	.	.	TGTGCCAGCAGCCTAAGGGGGGTCTCTGGAAACACCATATATTTT	CASSLRGVSGNTIYF
TRBV7-9	TRBJ2-1	TRBD2	.	TGTGCCAGCACCTTGACTAGCGGTTACAATGAGCAGTTCTTC	CASTLTSGYNEQFF
TRBV2	TRBJ2-7	.	.	TGTGCCAGCAGTATGGGACCGTCTTTCTCCTACGAGCAGTACTTC	CASSMGPSFSYEQYF
TRBV6-6	TRBJ2-1	.	few	TGTGCCAGCAGACCACTCGGGTCCGCCTACAATGAGCAGTTCTTC	CASRPLGSAYNEQFF
TRBV4-1	TRBJ2-6	.	few	TGCGCCAGCAGCCAAGGGAGGGTATCTACCCTCTCTGGGGCCAACGTCCTGACTTTC	CASSQGRVSTLSGANVLTF
TRBV12-3/TRBV12-4	TRBJ2-3	.	many	TGTGCCAGCAGTTGGGGCACAGATACGCAGTATTTT	CASSWGTDTQYF
TRBV12-3/TRBV12-4	TRBJ2-4	TRBD2	.	TGTGCCAGCAGCCTTAGCGGGGGGTCCAAAAACATTCAGTACTTC	CASSLSGGSKNIQYF
TRBV6-2/TRBV6-3	TRBJ2-5	TRBD2	few	TGTGCCAGCAGTTACGTTGGCGGGGGAGGAGAGACCCAGTACTTC	CASSYVGGGGETQYF
TRBV27	TRBJ2-2	.	.	TGTGCCAGCAGTTTAGCTCTGGGACAGAACACCGGGGAGCTGTTTTTT	CASSLALGQNTGELFF
TRBV5-6	TRBJ2-3	TRBD1	.	TGTGCCAGCAGCTTCGGTACAGGGGTGGATACGCAGTATTTT	CASSFGTGVDTQYF
TRBV7-6	TRBJ2-7	TRBD1	.	TGTGCCAGCAGCATTGGGACAGGAAACTACGAGCAGTACTTC	CASSIGTGNYEQYF
TRBV20-1	TRBJ2-5	.	.	TGCAGTGCTAGAGGGGGGATCTTGGAGACCCAGTACTTC	CSARGGILETQYF
TRBV6-1	TRBJ2-7	TRBD1	.	TGTGCCAGCAGTGAAGTAGGACAGGGGGGACACGAGCAGTACTTC	CASSEVGQGGHEQYF
TRBV9	TRBJ2-7	TRBD2	few	TGTGCCAGCAGCGTAGGGACTAGCGGGGCCTACGAGCAGTACTTC	CASSVGTSGAYEQYF
TRBV27	TRBJ1-2	.	.	TGTGCCAGCAGCTCAGACAGAGATAAACATTATGGCTACACCTTC	CASSSDRDKHYGYTF
TRBV5-1	TRBJ2-7	TRBD1	few	TGCGCCAGCAGCGCCCCCGGGACAGGGAATAACGAGCAGTACTTC	CASSAPGTGNNEQYF